The 5 T cell receptor beta chains presented below share a single source sample, sequenced in a study of blood T cells in healthy people across ages (dated by TCRdb to 2014 to 2015). Libraries were built with 5' RACE. For sequencing, an Illumina HiSeq 2500 was employed. A second PCR of roughly 6 to 12 cycles was run with a J-beta primer mix and a sample-barcoded 5' primer. TCRdb passed the public sequencing reads through fastp at Q25 and MiXCR, retaining productive beta sequences. Each record represents a unique CDR3 protein, reported with the most common genes and DNA among its rows. The sample data list 700,000 or so distinct CDR3 sequences, and about a fifth of these were observed just once. Of the sample, 22% is held by the ten largest clones. The sample comprised blood. All receptors derive from a man between 65 and 85 years old in good health.

This clonotype occurred a few times. The gene calls are TRBV5-1 and TRBJ2-2, with D perhaps matching TRBD2 (5 bases). The V gene lost 3 bases and the J gene lost 4 bases, with 13 bases spanning the gap. The CDR3 is 15 residues long. CDR1 SGHRS and CDR2 YFSETQ come from the germline V gene. The CDR3 DNA reads as TGCGCCAGCAGCTGGTACGGGGTTAGCACCGGGGAGCTGTTTTTT. Its protein product is CASSWYGVSTGELFF. Drawing the rest from reference TRBV5-1 and TRBJ2-2, the complete variable domain is KAGVTQTPRYLIKTRGQQVTLSCSPISGHRSVSWYQQTPGQGLQFLFEYFSETQRNKGNFPGRFSGRQFSNSRSEMNVSTLELGDSALYLCASSWYGVSTGELFFGEGSRLTVL.

V gene TRBV29-1 combines with J gene TRBJ2-2, with 10 bases that match TRBD1. The CDR3 covers 14 residues. Germline assignment: CDR1 SQVTM and CDR2 ANQGSEA. The V segment lost 7 bases and the J segment 7 bases; nucleotides outside the gene matches: 9. The CDR3 sequence is CSAATGGSGGELFF. The CDR3 nucleotides read TGCAGCGCCGCGACAGGGGGCTCTGGCGGGGAGCTGTTTTTT.

The chain uses TRBV5-1 and TRBJ2-1, with a tentative D call TRBD2 (6 bases). CDR1 SGHRS and CDR2 YFSETQ come from the germline V gene. V was shortened by 2 bases and J by 7 bases, with 16 bases between the two germline ends. CDR3 size: 15 residues. This CDR3 reads CASSFVGAGRNEQFF. CDR3 DNA: TGCGCCAGCAGCTTTGTAGGGGCGGGACGTAATGAGCAGTTCTTC. Together with reference TRBV5-1 and TRBJ2-1, the CDR3 gives the full variable domain: KAGVTQTPRYLIKTRGQQVTLSCSPISGHRSVSWYQQTPGQGLQFLFEYFSETQRNKGNFPGRFSGRQFSNSRSEMNVSTLELGDSALYLCASSFVGAGRNEQFFGPGTRLTVL.

At least ten counts were recorded for this clonotype. This sequence joins TRBV5-1 and TRBJ2-1; D is possibly TRBD1 (6 bases). Germline CDR1 and CDR2: SGHRS and YFSETQ. V was pared by 0 bases and J by 6 bases, with 10 bases between. The CDR3 covers 14 residues. The CDR3 bases are TGCGCCAGCAGCTTGGGACAGGTTAGCAATGAGCAGTTCTTC. It translates to CASSLGQVSNEQFF. The variable domain in full, with the rest retrieved from reference TRBV5-1 and TRBJ2-1, is KAGVTQTPRYLIKTRGQQVTLSCSPISGHRSVSWYQQTPGQGLQFLFEYFSETQRNKGNFPGRFSGRQFSNSRSEMNVSTLELGDSALYLCASSLGQVSNEQFFGPGTRLTVL.

This clonotype was counted at least ten times. The J gene is TRBJ1-1, the V gene TRBV25-1; perhaps TRBD1 as D (5 bases). The V gene's germline CDR1 is MGHDK and CDR2 SYGVNS. The CDR3 runs to 16 residues. V was pared by 1 base and J by 4 bases, with 16 bases between. This CDR3 reads CASSESIRGGGTEAFF. The CDR3 DNA is TGTGCCAGCAGTGAATCGATTCGAGGCGGGGGCACTGAAGCTTTCTTT.